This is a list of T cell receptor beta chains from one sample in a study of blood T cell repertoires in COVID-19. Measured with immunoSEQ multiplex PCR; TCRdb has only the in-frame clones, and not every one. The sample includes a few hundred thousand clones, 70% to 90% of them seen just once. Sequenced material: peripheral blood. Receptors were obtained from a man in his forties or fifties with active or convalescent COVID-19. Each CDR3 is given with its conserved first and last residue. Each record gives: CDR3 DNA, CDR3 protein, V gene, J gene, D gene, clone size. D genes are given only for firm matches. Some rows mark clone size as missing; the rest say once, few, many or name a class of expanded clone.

CDR3nt: TGTGCCAGCAGCTTAAGGGTCGCGGGAGGGCCGGTTGAGCAGTTCTTC
CDR3aa: CASSLRVAGGPVEQFF
v_gene: TRBV7-3
j_gene: TRBJ2-1
d_gene: TRBD2
abundance: .

CDR3nt: TGTGCCAGCAGTTTAGGGGCAATTGACGGAAACACCATATATTTT
CDR3aa: CASSLGAIDGNTIYF
v_gene: TRBV28
j_gene: TRBJ1-3
d_gene: .
abundance: .

CDR3nt: TGTGCCAGCAGTCCCTCGGACTATGGCTACACCTTC
CDR3aa: CASSPSDYGYTF
v_gene: TRBV28
j_gene: TRBJ1-2
d_gene: .
abundance: .

CDR3nt: TGTGCCAGCAGTTTGGGGCTTGGCTACACCTTC
CDR3aa: CASSLGLGYTF
v_gene: TRBV12-3/TRBV12-4
j_gene: TRBJ1-2
d_gene: .
abundance: .

CDR3nt: TGTGCCAGCAGCTTAGATCAGGCAGATACGCAGTATTTT
CDR3aa: CASSLDQADTQYF
v_gene: TRBV7-9
j_gene: TRBJ2-3
d_gene: .
abundance: .

CDR3nt: TGTGCCAGCAGCCCCGCCGCGGCTAGCGGGAGCACAGATACGCAGTATTTT
CDR3aa: CASSPAAASGSTDTQYF
v_gene: TRBV7-8
j_gene: TRBJ2-3
d_gene: TRBD2
abundance: .

CDR3nt: TGTGCCAGCAGCCAAGGCCCAGGTGGTGAGCAGTTCTTC
CDR3aa: CASSQGPGGEQFF
v_gene: TRBV3-1/TRBV3-2
j_gene: TRBJ2-1
d_gene: .
abundance: .

CDR3nt: TGTGCCACCAGCACCCCATCGCGGGGTACGCAGTATTTT
CDR3aa: CATSTPSRGTQYF
v_gene: TRBV15
j_gene: TRBJ2-3
d_gene: .
abundance: .

CDR3nt: TGTGCCAGCAGCCACCAGGGGTTGAACACTGAAGCTTTCTTT
CDR3aa: CASSHQGLNTEAFF
v_gene: TRBV6-5
j_gene: TRBJ1-1
d_gene: .
abundance: .

CDR3nt: TGTGCCAGCACTCAGCGGGAGACAAGCACAGATACGCAGTATTTT
CDR3aa: CASTQRETSTDTQYF
v_gene: TRBV2
j_gene: TRBJ2-3
d_gene: TRBD2
abundance: .

CDR3nt: TGCGCCAGCAGCTTAGGACAGGGGACTAGCACAGATACGCAGTATTTT
CDR3aa: CASSLGQGTSTDTQYF
v_gene: TRBV5-1
j_gene: TRBJ2-3
d_gene: TRBD1
abundance: .

CDR3nt: TGTGCCAGCAGTACAACGGGACAGGGGACTGAAGCTTTCTTT
CDR3aa: CASSTTGQGTEAFF
v_gene: TRBV2
j_gene: TRBJ1-1
d_gene: TRBD1
abundance: .

CDR3nt: TGTGCCAGCAGTGCCTCTCGGGACAGCCCGAGCACAGATACGCAGTATTTT
CDR3aa: CASSASRDSPSTDTQYF
v_gene: TRBV6-1
j_gene: TRBJ2-3
d_gene: TRBD1
abundance: .

CDR3nt: TGTGCCAGCCGGAGGGCAGCTAACACTGAAGCTTTCTTT
CDR3aa: CASRRAANTEAFF
v_gene: TRBV6-5
j_gene: TRBJ1-1
d_gene: .
abundance: .

CDR3nt: TGTGCCAGCCGGACTAGCGGGCCTTCCTACAATGAGCAGTTCTTC
CDR3aa: CASRTSGPSYNEQFF
v_gene: TRBV3-1/TRBV3-2
j_gene: TRBJ2-1
d_gene: TRBD2
abundance: .

CDR3nt: TGTGCCAGCAGTTTCGGGGGTAGCAATCAGCCCCAGCATTTT
CDR3aa: CASSFGGSNQPQHF
v_gene: TRBV28
j_gene: TRBJ1-5
d_gene: .
abundance: once

CDR3nt: TGTGCCAGCAGCCAAGCTCTACTAGCGGGAGCAGCCTACAATGAGCAGTTCTTC
CDR3aa: CASSQALLAGAAYNEQFF
v_gene: TRBV14
j_gene: TRBJ2-1
d_gene: TRBD2
abundance: .

CDR3nt: TGCGCCAGCAGCTTCCGAGGGGGAGTAGGCACAGATACGCAGTATTTT
CDR3aa: CASSFRGGVGTDTQYF
v_gene: TRBV5-1
j_gene: TRBJ2-3
d_gene: .
abundance: .